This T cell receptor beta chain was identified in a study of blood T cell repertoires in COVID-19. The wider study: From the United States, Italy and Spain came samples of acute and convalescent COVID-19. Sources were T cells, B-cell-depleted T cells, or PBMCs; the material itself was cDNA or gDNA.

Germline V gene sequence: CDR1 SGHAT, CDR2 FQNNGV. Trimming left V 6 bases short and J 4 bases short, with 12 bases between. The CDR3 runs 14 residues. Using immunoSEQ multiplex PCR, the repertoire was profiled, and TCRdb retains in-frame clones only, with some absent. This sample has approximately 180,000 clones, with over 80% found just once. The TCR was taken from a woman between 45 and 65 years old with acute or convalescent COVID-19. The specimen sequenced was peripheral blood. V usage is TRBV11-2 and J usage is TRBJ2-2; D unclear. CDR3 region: CASRSTVLTGELFF. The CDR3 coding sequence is TGTGCCAGCAGGTCAACGGTACTCACCGGGGAGCTGTTTTTT.